These 19 T cell receptor beta chains originate from one sample sequenced in a study of blood T cell repertoires in COVID-19. Profiling relied on immunoSEQ multiplex PCR, and the TCRdb table lists in-frame clones only, not all of them. The sample has roughly 120,000 clones; about 80% are singletons. The material sequenced was peripheral blood. Every receptor here comes from a woman aged 55-69 years with acute or convalescent COVID-19.

V gene TRBV5-1 combines with J gene TRBJ1-5, with 8 bases lining up with TRBD1. The CDR3 is 14 residues long. After removal of 0 bases from V and 9 bases from J, the junction contained 5 bases not matched to a gene. CDR1 SGHRS and CDR2 YFSETQ come from the germline V gene. The CDR3 is CASSLAGGSGPQHF. In DNA, the CDR3 is TGCGCCAGCAGCTTGGCAGGGGGCTCGGGGCCCCAGCATTTT.

The chain couples TRBV2 to TRBJ2-1, with D perhaps matching TRBD2 (6 bases). The CDR3 length is 14 residues. Germline CDR1 and CDR2: SNHLY and FYNNEI. With 8 bases removed from V and 7 bases from J, the gap between germline ends came to 18 bases. CDR3 DNA sequence: TGTGCCAGCTTGCGGGGTTATTCGGGGAATGAGCAGTTCTTC. This sequence encodes CASLRGYSGNEQFF.

J is TRBJ1-4 and V is TRBV6-5; perhaps TRBD1 as D (5 bases). Trimming cost V 8 bases and J 0 bases, with 13 bases left between them. Germline V gives CDR1 MNHEY, CDR2 SVGAGI. There are 15 residues in the CDR3. The CDR3 here is CASGGTVATNEKLFF. The DNA of the CDR3 is TGTGCCAGCGGGGGGACGGTGGCAACTAATGAAAAACTGTTTTTT.

In this sample, this clone turned up once. CDR3 nucleotides: TGTGCTAGTGCCCTGGACAGGGTAAACACTGAAGCTTTCTTT. This translates into CASALDRVNTEAFF. The V and J genes are TRBV12-5 and TRBJ1-1, with 8 bases matching TRBD1. The CDR3 contains 14 residues. CDR1 and CDR2 from the germline V gene are LGHNT and FRNRAP. V dropped 7 bases and J dropped 2; count of bases not matched to a gene: 6.

This chain uses TRBV29-1 with TRBJ1-1, with 7 positions matching TRBD1. V dropped 3 bases and J dropped 5; count of bases not matched to a gene: 3. Germline CDR1 reads SQVTM; CDR2 reads ANQGSEA. CDR3 length: 12 residues. CDR3: CSVDRGRTEAFF. The CDR3 bases are TGCAGCGTTGACAGGGGGAGGACTGAAGCTTTCTTT.

The V and J genes are TRBV2 and TRBJ1-5; the D is unclear. This CDR3 is built from 12 residues. The germline V gene encodes CDR1 SNHLY and CDR2 FYNNEI. V was cut by 2 bases and J by 4 bases, with 3 bases left in between. For the CDR3, the DNA is TGTGCCAGCAGTGAATCTAATCAGCCCCAGCATTTT. Translation gives CASSESNQPQHF.

V gene TRBV12-5 combines with J gene TRBJ1-5; D unclear. The CDR3 is 12 residues long. V was shortened by 8 bases and J by 3 bases, with 8 bases between the two germline ends. Germline V gene sequence: CDR1 LGHNT, CDR2 FRNRAP. The CDR3 coding sequence is TGTGCTAGTTACCAGTCCAATCAGCCCCAGCATTTT. Protein: CASYQSNQPQHF. Using reference TRBV12-5 and TRBJ1-5 for the parts outside the CDR3, the full variable domain is DARVTQTPRHKVTEMGQEVTMRCQPILGHNTVFWYRQTMMQGLELLAYFRNRAPLDDSGMPKDRFSAEMPDATLATLKIQPSEPRDSAVYFCASYQSNQPQHFGDGTRLSIL.

V usage is TRBV5-1 and J usage is TRBJ2-3; TRBD1 matches 7 bases. V shed 6 bases and J 2 bases; nucleotides not matched to a gene: 9. This CDR3 comprises 15 residues. Germline V gene sequence: CDR1 SGHRS, CDR2 YFSETQ. The CDR3 is CASNPGQELTDTQYF. Here the CDR3 DNA reads TGCGCCAGCAACCCCGGACAGGAACTCACAGATACGCAGTATTTT.

The chain links TRBV3-1 (or the pseudogene TRBV3-2) to TRBJ2-7; 8 bases match TRBD2. V dropped 1 base and J dropped 3; count of bases not matched to a gene: 2. Germline lookup yields CDR1 LGHDT and CDR2 YNNKEL (reference sequence). The CDR3 consists of 14 residues. For the CDR3, the DNA is TGTGCCAGCAGCCAAGCGGGGGGGAACTACGAGCAGTACTTC. Amino acids: CASSQAGGNYEQYF.

The V call is TRBV27, the J call TRBJ1-6, with D unclear. V was cut by 0 bases and J by 11 bases, with 11 bases left in between. CDR1 MNHEY and CDR2 SMNVEV come from the germline V gene (reference sequence). The CDR3 has 14 amino acids. The CDR3 DNA reads as TGTGCCAGCAGTTTATCCGGGGAAAGGGCACCCCTCCACTTT. It codes for CASSLSGERAPLHF.

As DNA, the CDR3 is TGCAGTGCTACAGCGAACTATGGCTACACCTTC. Protein product: CSATANYGYTF. The rearrangement links TRBV20-1 to TRBJ1-2, with D uncertain. CDR1 is DFQATT and CDR2 is SNEGSKA in the germline V gene (reference sequence). CDR3 size: 11 residues. V was shortened by 4 bases and J by 2 bases, with 5 bases between the two germline ends.

The gene calls are TRBV6-1 and TRBJ1-1, with 7 nucleotides matching TRBD1. The CDR3 is 18 residues long. Unmatched junction bases numbered 10, after V lost 0 bases and J lost 0 bases. CDR1 and CDR2 from the germline V gene are MNHNS and SASEGT. The CDR3: CASSEALGQVKMNTEAFF. The CDR3 DNA sequence: TGTGCCAGCAGTGAAGCGCTAGGACAGGTCAAAATGAACACTGAAGCTTTCTTT.

V is TRBV6-6 and J is TRBJ2-1; no firm D call. Deletions cut 6 bases from V and 5 bases from J, with 8 bases between. Germline CDR1 and CDR2: MNHNY and SVGAGI (reference sequence). The length of the CDR3 is 12 residues. In DNA form, the CDR3 reads TGTGCCAGCAGCAGGCCCCACAATGAGCAGTTCTTC. Translation gives CASSRPHNEQFF.

The genes are TRBV4-2 and TRBJ2-7, with TRBD2 as a possible D gene (6 bases). V lost 0 bases and J 5 bases, leaving 11 bases between the germline ends. The CDR3 runs to 14 residues. Germline loops: CDR1 LGHNA, CDR2 YNFKEQ. CDR3 in amino acids: CASSQEGGFDEQYF. CDR3 nucleotides: TGTGCCAGCAGCCAAGAGGGGGGATTCGACGAGCAGTACTTC.

The chain is built from TRBV11-2 and TRBJ1-1; D possibly corresponds to TRBD1 (5 bases). CDR3 length equals 18 residues. Per germline, CDR1 SGHAT and CDR2 FQNNGV. V was cut by 2 bases and J by 4 bases, with 23 bases left in between. The CDR3 is CASSLFTGGIPRGTEAFF. In DNA, the CDR3 is TGTGCCAGCAGCTTATTCACCGGGGGGATCCCGAGGGGCACTGAAGCTTTCTTT.

This clone was recorded once. The DNA for the CDR3 is TGTGCCAGCAGCGTAGCTGAGGGACAGCCCCAGCATTTT. Translating it yields CASSVAEGQPQHF. The V call is TRBV9, the J call TRBJ1-5, with D uncertain. The CDR3 totals 13 residues. Germline CDR1 SGDLS, CDR2 YYNGEE. V shed 0 bases and J shed 7 bases, with 8 bases lying between them.

The genes are TRBV2 and TRBJ1-6; possible D gene TRBD1, 6 bases. Germline CDR1 reads SNHLY; CDR2 reads FYNNEI. Trimming took off 7 bases at V and 7 bases at J, with 11 bases between the two ends. The length of the CDR3 is 13 residues. The CDR3 coding sequence is TGTGCCAGCACCGGGACACCGAATTCACCCCTCCACTTT. Translated, it gives CASTGTPNSPLHF. Full variable domain (remainder filled in from reference TRBV2 and TRBJ1-6): EPEVTQTPSHQVTQMGQEVILRCVPISNHLYFYWYRQILGQKVEFLVSFYNNEISEKSEIFDDQFSVERPDGSNFTLKIRSTKLEDSAMYFCASTGTPNSPLHFGNGTRLTVT.

The rearrangement uses TRBV27 and TRBJ2-7; TRBD1 is a possible D gene (5 bases). The germline V and J ends were trimmed by 6 bases and 0 bases, with 18 bases remaining between them. This CDR3 region has 16 residues. The germline CDR1 and CDR2 sequences are MNHEY and SMNVEV (reference sequence). DNA for the CDR3: TGTGCCAGCAGCCCTTCCTACAGGACGTTCTCCTACGAGCAGTACTTC. This gives the protein CASSPSYRTFSYEQYF.

The gene calls are TRBV11-2 and TRBJ1-2; D perhaps matches TRBD1 (6 bases). Trimming removed 3 bases from V and 8 bases from J, with 10 bases in between. The CDR3 covers 12 residues. Germline V gene sequence: CDR1 SGHAT, CDR2 FQNNGV. The CDR3 sequence is CASSLAGVGYTF. CDR3 coding DNA: TGTGCCAGCAGCTTGGCAGGGGTCGGCTACACCTTC.